These 11 T cell receptor beta chains were sequenced from one sample in a study of shared clonotypes between healthy human individuals (dated by TCRdb to about 2020). Library preparation used the immunoSEQ multiplex PCR assay. The table comes from immuneACCESS by way of TCRdb, which keeps in-frame sequences with V and J called. Part of the clones is missing from these tables; in studies checked, under half for an unresolved V gene and the rest for unknown reasons. The sample table shows roughly 1,100,000 clones, and around 75% are seen once. The ten largest clonotypes hold roughly 1.5% of the sample. The sequenced material came from memory CD4+ T cells sorted from blood. Read against the paper, the sample's cell subset or site label means: CD45RA-negative fraction. The receptors stem from a man in his late teens or twenties in good health.

This clone was detected only once. V gene TRBV10-3 combines with J gene TRBJ2-1; TRBD2 aligns across 15 bases. In germline, CDR1 is ENHRY, CDR2 SYGVKD. With V trimmed by 5 bases and J by 8 bases, 7 bases remained unmatched. This CDR3 is built from 16 residues. The CDR3 spells CAISLGLAGGQDEQFF. The CDR3 DNA sequence: TGTGCCATCAGTCTTGGACTAGCGGGAGGGCAGGATGAGCAGTTCTTC.

In DNA form, the CDR3 reads TGTGCCAGCAGCTTAGTGGGAGCGGGCGGTTCACCCCTCCACTTT. This codes for CASSLVGAGGSPLHF. This rearrangement joins TRBV7-2 to TRBJ1-6; D is undetermined. Looked up from germline, CDR1 is SGHTA and CDR2 is FQGNSA. V lost 1 base and J lost 9, with 13 bases in between. This CDR3 comprises 15 residues.

The chain joins TRBV2 to TRBJ1-2, with a tentative D call TRBD1 (6 bases). CDR1 is SNHLY, CDR2 FYNNEI, per germline. The CDR3 sequence is 12 residues long. Trimming left V 7 bases short and J 4 bases short, with 10 bases between. The CDR3 loop is CASKGGGYGYTF. CDR3 nucleotides: TGTGCCAGCAAGGGGGGAGGCTATGGCTACACCTTC. Filled out from reference TRBV2 and TRBJ1-2, the complete variable domain reads EPEVTQTPSHQVTQMGQEVILRCVPISNHLYFYWYRQILGQKVEFLVSFYNNEISEKSEIFDDQFSVERPDGSNFTLKIRSTKLEDSAMYFCASKGGGYGYTFGSGTRLTVV.

The rearrangement links TRBV27 to TRBJ1-6; D ambiguous. The CDR3 is made up of 16 amino acids. Germline V gene lookup returns CDR1 MNHEY and CDR2 SMNVEV (reference sequence). Trimming took off 7 bases at V and 6 bases at J, with 19 bases between the two ends. CDR3 protein: CASISETRVLNSPLHF. The CDR3 nucleotides are TGTGCCAGCATCTCGGAGACACGGGTTCTTAATTCACCCCTCCACTTT.

The chain carries TRBV19 and TRBJ1-3; D is unclear. Germline assignment: CDR1 LNHDA and CDR2 SQIVND (reference sequence). The V end lost 3 bases, the J end lost 2 bases, and 8 bases lay between the germline ends. This CDR3 contains 14 residues. CDR3 bases: TGTGCCAGTAGTATGGCCCAACCTGGAAACACCATATATTTT. It specifies CASSMAQPGNTIYF.

The CDR3 DNA follows: TGTGCCTGGGGGGACAGCGTCACTTATGGCTACACCTTC. Protein: CAWGDSVTYGYTF. The rearrangement joins TRBV30 to TRBJ1-2; TRBD1 matches at 7 bases. There are 13 residues in the CDR3. Trimming cost V 5 bases and J 5 bases; bases outside gene matches: 8. In germline, CDR1 is GTSNPN, CDR2 SVGIG (reference sequence). Based on the CDR3 plus reference TRBV30 and TRBJ1-2, the full variable domain is SQTIHQWPATLVQPVGSPLSLECTVEGTSNPNLYWYRQAAGRGLQLLFYSVGIGQISSEVPQNLSASRPQDRQFILSSKKLLLSDSGFYLCAWGDSVTYGYTFGSGTRLTVV.

About this clone itself: Other DNA sequences in this specimen translate into the identical CDR3. The CDR3 DNA follows: TGTGCCAGCAGCTTGGATCGGGGCAAAAATTCACCCCTCCACTTT. Its protein product is CASSLDRGKNSPLHF. The genes are TRBV5-6 and TRBJ1-6; tentatively, D is TRBD1 (5 bases). This CDR3 is 15 amino acids long. Trimming cost V 0 bases and J 7 bases, with 11 bases left between them. CDR1 and CDR2 from the germline V gene are SGHDT and YYEEEE.

V and J are TRBV19 and TRBJ1-6, with TRBD1 matching 7 bases. Germline CDR1 reads LNHDA; CDR2 reads SQIVND (reference sequence). V gave up 2 bases and J gave up 8 bases; unmatched junction bases: 3. This CDR3 spans 14 amino acids. The CDR3 loop is CASSIRTGDSPLHF. Here the CDR3 DNA reads TGTGCCAGTAGTATACGGACAGGTGATTCACCCCTCCACTTT.

This clone is a singleton in its sample. This sample includes further DNA sequences coding for the same CDR3. The chain joins TRBV11-2 to TRBJ1-3; D not certain. V was pared by 4 bases and J by 0 bases, with 7 bases between. This CDR3 is 14 amino acids long. Per the germline V gene, CDR1 is SGHAT and CDR2 is FQNNGV. The CDR3 DNA reads as TGTGCCAGCAGCTACACAGACTCTGGAAACACCATATATTTT. Translated, it gives CASSYTDSGNTIYF.

The rearrangement joins TRBV19 to TRBJ2-3; TRBD1 or TRBD2 may be the D gene (5 bases each). Looked up from germline, CDR1 is LNHDA and CDR2 is SQIVND (reference sequence). V shed 5 bases and J shed 6 bases, with 21 bases lying between them. This CDR3 has 16 amino acids. The DNA for the CDR3 is TGTGCCAGTAGTCCCGGACGGGGCGTTAAGTTCGATACGCAGTATTTT. Translating it yields CASSPGRGVKFDTQYF.

Notes on this clone: Other DNA variants within this sample encode the same CDR3. The J gene is TRBJ2-2, the V gene TRBV7-8; the D gene is possibly TRBD2 (5 bases). The CDR3 has 15 amino acids. Germline V gene data show CDR1 as SGHVS and CDR2 as FQNEAQ. V gave up 2 bases and J gave up 4 bases, with 11 bases separating them. CDR3 bases: TGTGCCAGCAGCTTAAGGTCGGCGGGCACCGGGGAGCTGTTTTTT. Translating gives CASSLRSAGTGELFF. The whole variable domain, remainder taken from reference TRBV7-8 and TRBJ2-2, is GAGVSQSPRYKVAKRGQDVALRCDPISGHVSLFWYQQALGQGPEFLTYFQNEAQLDKSGLPSDRFFAERPEGSVSTLKIQRTQQEDSAVYLCASSLRSAGTGELFFGEGSRLTVL.